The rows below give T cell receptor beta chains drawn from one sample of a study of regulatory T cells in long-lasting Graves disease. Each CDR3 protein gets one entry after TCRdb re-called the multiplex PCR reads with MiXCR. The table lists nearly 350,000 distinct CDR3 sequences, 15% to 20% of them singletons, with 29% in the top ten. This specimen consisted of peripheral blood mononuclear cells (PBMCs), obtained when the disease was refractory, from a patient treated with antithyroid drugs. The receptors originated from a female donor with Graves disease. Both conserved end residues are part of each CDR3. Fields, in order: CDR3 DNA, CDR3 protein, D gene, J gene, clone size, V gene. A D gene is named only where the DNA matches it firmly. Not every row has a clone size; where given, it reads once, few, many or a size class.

cdr3_nt: TGTGCCAGCAGCTTAGGCTCCCTCTCGGAGACCCAGTACTTC; cdr3_aa: CASSLGSLSETQYF; d_call: -; j_call: TRBJ2-5; clone_size: many; v_call: TRBV7-9
cdr3_nt: TGTGCCAGCAGCCCGGGAGTCTACGAGCAGTACTTC; cdr3_aa: CASSPGVYEQYF; d_call: -; j_call: TRBJ2-7; clone_size: many; v_call: TRBV11-2
cdr3_nt: TGTGCCAGCACCAAAAGGTCATGGGGCGACACCGGGGAGCTGTTTTTT; cdr3_aa: CASTKRSWGDTGELFF; d_call: -; j_call: TRBJ2-2; clone_size: many; v_call: TRBV28
cdr3_nt: TGTGCCAGCCAGACTAGCGGGACCTACGAGCAGTACTTC; cdr3_aa: CASQTSGTYEQYF; d_call: TRBD2; j_call: TRBJ2-7; clone_size: many; v_call: TRBV11-2
cdr3_nt: TGCAGTGCTCCCTCAGATTGGGGGCACGCTGAAGCTTTCTTT; cdr3_aa: CSAPSDWGHAEAFF; d_call: -; j_call: TRBJ1-1; clone_size: few; v_call: TRBV20-1
cdr3_nt: TGCGCCACCGGGACAGGGGCAGGTAATGAGCAGTTCTTC; cdr3_aa: CATGTGAGNEQFF; d_call: TRBD1; j_call: TRBJ2-1; clone_size: -; v_call: TRBV5-1
cdr3_nt: TGTGCCTGGTCCAGGGGCAGGGGAGGAACTGAAGCTTTCTTT; cdr3_aa: CAWSRGRGGTEAFF; d_call: -; j_call: TRBJ1-1; clone_size: -; v_call: TRBV30
cdr3_nt: TGTGCCAGCAGTCCGCTCGGGGGGACTAATGAAAAACTGTTTTTT; cdr3_aa: CASSPLGGTNEKLFF; d_call: -; j_call: TRBJ1-4; clone_size: many; v_call: TRBV28
cdr3_nt: TGTGCCAGCAAAGCAGGCAATCAGCCCCAGCATTTT; cdr3_aa: CASKAGNQPQHF; d_call: -; j_call: TRBJ1-5; clone_size: many; v_call: TRBV2
cdr3_nt: TGTGCCATCACCGGGGATGAAGAGCAGCCCCAGCATTTT; cdr3_aa: CAITGDEEQPQHF; d_call: -; j_call: TRBJ1-5; clone_size: once; v_call: TRBV10-3
cdr3_nt: TGTGCCAGCAGCTTGGACCTAGCGGGCCCCGGGGAGCTGTTTTTT; cdr3_aa: CASSLDLAGPGELFF; d_call: TRBD2; j_call: TRBJ2-2; clone_size: -; v_call: TRBV5-6
cdr3_nt: TGTGCCTGGAGATCGGTACAGGGCCGTAGAGAGACCCAGTACTTC; cdr3_aa: CAWRSVQGRRETQYF; d_call: -; j_call: TRBJ2-5; clone_size: few; v_call: TRBV30
cdr3_nt: TGTGCCAGTAGTATCCCCACCCCGCGTTTTTCTGGAAACACCATATATTTT; cdr3_aa: CASSIPTPRFSGNTIYF; d_call: -; j_call: TRBJ1-3; clone_size: -; v_call: TRBV19
cdr3_nt: TGCGCCAGCAGCCGTACTCTTTCGCGGACGTACGAGCAGTACTTC; cdr3_aa: CASSRTLSRTYEQYF; d_call: -; j_call: TRBJ2-7; clone_size: -; v_call: TRBV5-1